Following are 2 T cell receptor beta chains from one sample sequenced in a study of cytomegalovirus exposure and HLA in healthy donors. 60 Vbeta and 13 Jbeta primers were used in PCR. Generated by immunoSEQ multiplex PCR, the TCRdb table keeps only in-frame clones and is missing some. The sample holds more than 100,000 clones, 77% seen once. Sequencing was carried out using PBMCs. These receptors all come from a human donor in good health.

This rearrangement joins TRBV5-4 to TRBJ2-7, with a weak D call TRBD1 (5 bases). CDR3 length equals 16 residues. Germline V gene lookup returns CDR1 SGHNT and CDR2 YYREEE (reference sequence). V shed 0 bases and J shed 1 base, with 14 bases lying between them. For the CDR3, the DNA is TGTGCCAGCAGCTTGGTCAACAGGCAACTATCCTACGAGCAGTACTTC. This codes for CASSLVNRQLSYEQYF.

The V and J genes are TRBV5-1 and TRBJ2-5; TRBD1 is a possible D gene (5 bases). The V end lost 6 bases, the J end lost 5 bases, and 20 bases lay between the germline ends. CDR3 size: 15 residues. The germline V gene encodes CDR1 SGHRS and CDR2 YFSETQ. The CDR3 protein is CASNTRQGIGETQYF. The CDR3 DNA sequence: TGCGCCAGCAACACCCGTCAGGGTATAGGGGAGACCCAGTACTTC.